The clone carrying this T cell receptor beta chain came up many times. No antigen is known for it. The data derive from a study of T cells in Graves' hyperthyroidism and ophthalmopathy. Study-level information: Peripheral blood was taken when the disease was first diagnosed, before any treatment began.

Amplification of TCR beta CDR3 regions used RNA as the template. RT-PCR in the first round (using the HTBI primer set) targeted the TCR CDR3. One entry per CDR3 protein, called by TCRdb with MiXCR from the multiplex PCR reads. The sample carries fewer than 300,000 distinct CDR3 sequences, less than 30% recorded once. General study results and limits: A model of 13 V-J features distinguished ophthalmopathy from stable hyperthyroidism. Peripheral blood also featured most of the thyroid clonotypes expanded above 0.001.

Sequencing was performed on blood. The TCR sequence derives from a middle-aged man with Graves' hyperthyroidism that later progressed to Graves' ophthalmopathy.

Written as DNA, the CDR3 is TGTGCCAGCAGCCGAACAGGGGTACTGGGGAACACTGAAGCTTTCTTT. Protein: CASSRTGVLGNTEAFF. This rearrangement joins TRBV2 to TRBJ1-1; 7 positions agree with TRBD1. Germline V gives CDR1 SNHLY, CDR2 FYNNEI. CDR3 length equals 16 residues. V lost 6 bases and J lost 1; bases outside the gene matches: 11.